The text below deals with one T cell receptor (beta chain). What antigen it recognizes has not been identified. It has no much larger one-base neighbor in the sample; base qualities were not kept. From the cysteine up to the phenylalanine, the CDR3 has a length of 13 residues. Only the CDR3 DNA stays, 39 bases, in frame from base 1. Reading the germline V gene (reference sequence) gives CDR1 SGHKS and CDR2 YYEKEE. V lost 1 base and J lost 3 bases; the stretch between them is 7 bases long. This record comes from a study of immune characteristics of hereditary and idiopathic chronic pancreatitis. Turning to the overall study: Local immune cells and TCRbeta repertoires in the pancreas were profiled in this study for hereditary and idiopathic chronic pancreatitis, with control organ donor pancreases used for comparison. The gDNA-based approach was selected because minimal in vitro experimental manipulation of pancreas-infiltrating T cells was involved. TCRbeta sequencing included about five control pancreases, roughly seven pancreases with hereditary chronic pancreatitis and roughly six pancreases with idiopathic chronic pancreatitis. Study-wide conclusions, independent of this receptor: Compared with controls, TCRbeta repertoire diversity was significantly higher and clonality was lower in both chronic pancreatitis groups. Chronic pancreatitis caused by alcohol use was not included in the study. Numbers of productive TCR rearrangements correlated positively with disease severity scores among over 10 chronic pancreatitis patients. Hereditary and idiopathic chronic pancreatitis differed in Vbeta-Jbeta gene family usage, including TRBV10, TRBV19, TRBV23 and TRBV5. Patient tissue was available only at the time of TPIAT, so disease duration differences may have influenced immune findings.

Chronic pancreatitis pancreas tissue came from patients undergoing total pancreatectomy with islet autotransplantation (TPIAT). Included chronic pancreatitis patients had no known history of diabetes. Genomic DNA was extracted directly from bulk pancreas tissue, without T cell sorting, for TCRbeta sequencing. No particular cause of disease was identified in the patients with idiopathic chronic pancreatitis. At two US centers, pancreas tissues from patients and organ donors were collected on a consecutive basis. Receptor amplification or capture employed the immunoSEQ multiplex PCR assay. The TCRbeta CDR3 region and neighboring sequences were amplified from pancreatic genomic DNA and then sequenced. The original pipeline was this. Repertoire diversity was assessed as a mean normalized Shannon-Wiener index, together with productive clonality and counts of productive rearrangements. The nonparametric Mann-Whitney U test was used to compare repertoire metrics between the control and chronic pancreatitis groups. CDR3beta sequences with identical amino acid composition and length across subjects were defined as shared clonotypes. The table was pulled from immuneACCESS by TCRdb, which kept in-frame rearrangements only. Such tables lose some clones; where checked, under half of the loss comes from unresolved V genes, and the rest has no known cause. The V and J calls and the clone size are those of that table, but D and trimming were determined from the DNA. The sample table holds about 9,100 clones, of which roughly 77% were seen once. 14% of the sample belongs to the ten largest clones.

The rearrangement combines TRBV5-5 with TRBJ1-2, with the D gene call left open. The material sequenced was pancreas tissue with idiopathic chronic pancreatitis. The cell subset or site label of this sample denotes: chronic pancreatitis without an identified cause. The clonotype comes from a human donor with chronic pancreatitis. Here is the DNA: TGTGCCAGCAGCTTGAGGAGGGACTATGGCTACACCTTC. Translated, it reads CASSLRRDYGYTF. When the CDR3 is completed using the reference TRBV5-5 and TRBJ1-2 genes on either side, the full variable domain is DAGVTQSPTHLIKTRGQQVTLRCSPISGHKSVSWYQQVLGQGPQFIFQYYEKEERGRGNFPDRFSARQFPNYSSELNVNALLLGDSALYLCASSLRRDYGYTFGSGTRLTVV.